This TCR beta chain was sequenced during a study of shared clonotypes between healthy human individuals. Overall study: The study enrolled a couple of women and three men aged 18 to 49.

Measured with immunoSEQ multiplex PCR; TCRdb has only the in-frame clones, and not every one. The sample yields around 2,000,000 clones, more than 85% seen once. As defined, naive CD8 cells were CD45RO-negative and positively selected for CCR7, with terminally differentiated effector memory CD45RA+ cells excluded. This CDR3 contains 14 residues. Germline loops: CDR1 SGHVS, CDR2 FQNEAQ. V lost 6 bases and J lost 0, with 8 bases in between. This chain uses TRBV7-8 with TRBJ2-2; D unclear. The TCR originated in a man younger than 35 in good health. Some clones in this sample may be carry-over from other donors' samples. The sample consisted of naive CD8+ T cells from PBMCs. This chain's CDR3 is CASSLLTNTGELFF. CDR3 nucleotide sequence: TGTGCCAGCAGTTTACTTACGAACACCGGGGAGCTGTTTTTT.